These 18 T cell receptor beta chains share one sample of origin, sequenced in a study of human T cells and chemical hapten exposure. Time point indicated: patch test 1, 2 weeks after DPC sensitization. Described treatment: therapeutic diphenylcyclopropenone sensitization with weekly scalp DPC. Each CDR3 protein is one row after TCRdb ran MiXCR on the RACE reads. The data hold roughly 120,000 distinct CDR3 sequences, with around an eighth observed a single time. The input for sequencing was whole blood, taken in connection with sensitization to the hapten diphenylcyclopropenone (DPC). These receptors all stem from a woman between 45 and 60 years old with alopecia areata. Some clones in this sample may be carry-over from other donors' samples.

This clonotype showed up many times. The chain employs TRBV27 and TRBJ1-2; D ambiguous. V lost 4 bases to trimming and J lost 3 bases, with 12 bases between them. The CDR3 has 14 residues. The V gene's germline CDR1 is MNHEY and CDR2 SMNVEV (reference sequence). The chain's CDR3 is CASSSVRGYYGYTF. For the CDR3, the DNA is TGTGCCAGCAGTTCCGTCCGGGGTTACTATGGCTACACCTTC.

This clonotype appeared many times. J is TRBJ2-6 and V is TRBV4-1, with D possibly TRBD1 on 5 matching bases. Germline-derived CDR1 and CDR2 are MGHRA and YSYEKL. V gave up 2 bases and J gave up 2 bases, with 19 bases separating them. The CDR3 runs 19 residues. This chain's CDR3 is CASSQSGWAGRPGANVLTF. Written as DNA, the CDR3 is TGCGCCAGCAGCCAATCCGGGTGGGCAGGGCGCCCTGGGGCCAACGTCCTGACTTTC.

The genes are TRBV7-8 and TRBJ1-5; D might be TRBD1 (5 bases). Germline CDR1 reads SGHVS; CDR2 reads FQNEAQ. This CDR3 has 16 amino acids. V lost 5 bases and J 0 bases, leaving 14 bases between the germline ends. CDR3 nucleotides: TGTGCCAGCAGCCAGGGTGGTCCGCATAGCAATCAGCCCCAGCATTTT. Translated, it gives CASSQGGPHSNQPQHF.

This clonotype appeared many times. The chain employs TRBV6-6 and TRBJ1-2; D may be TRBD1 (6 bases). CDR1 MNHNY and CDR2 SVGAGI come from the germline V gene (reference sequence). The CDR3 contains 11 residues. The germline V and J ends were trimmed by 9 bases and 4 bases, with 9 bases remaining between them. The CDR3 DNA sequence: TGTGCCAGTCGACAGGTCTATGGCTACACCTTC. This codes for CASRQVYGYTF.

The chain uses TRBV5-1 and TRBJ2-7, with no clear D. CDR1 SGHRS and CDR2 YFSETQ come from the germline V gene. The CDR3 spans 15 residues. Trimming left V 1 base short and J 0 bases short, with 11 bases between. For the CDR3, the DNA is TGCGCCAGCAGCTTGACTCCTCCGCCCTCCTACGAGCAGTACTTC. Amino acids: CASSLTPPPSYEQYF.

V usage is TRBV12-3 or TRBV12-4 and J usage is TRBJ1-6; weak D call: TRBD1 (6 bases). The V and J ends lost 6 bases and 15 bases respectively, with 15 bases between them. CDR3 size: 12 residues. For the CDR3, the DNA is TGTGCCAGCAGCACCGGGGGGCATCGCCTCCACTTT. This gives the protein CASSTGGHRLHF.

The chain uses TRBV28 and TRBJ2-1; tentatively, D is TRBD2 (6 bases). The CDR3 is 13 amino acids. Trimming left V 6 bases short and J 7 bases short, with 13 bases between. Germline CDR1 MDHEN, CDR2 SYDVKM. CDR3 in amino acids: CASRGAAGNEQFF. The CDR3 coding sequence is TGTGCCAGCAGAGGGGCGGCGGGGAATGAGCAGTTCTTC.

The rearrangement uses TRBV29-1 and TRBJ2-5, with 7 bases lining up with TRBD1. The CDR3 has 11 residues. Germline assignment: CDR1 SQVTM and CDR2 ANQGSEA. The ends lost 7 bases at V and 3 bases at J; junction bases unmatched: 2. CDR3 sequence: CSGGQEETQYF. The CDR3, as DNA: TGCAGCGGCGGACAGGAAGAGACCCAGTACTTC.

The chain uses TRBV7-2 and TRBJ2-2; TRBD1 agrees at 7 bases. The V segment lost 2 bases and the J segment 2 bases; nucleotides outside the gene matches: 11. The CDR3 consists of 18 residues. Germline values: CDR1 SGHTA, CDR2 FQGNSA. CDR3 sequence reads: CASSLRDRQGHNTGELFF. CDR3 DNA: TGTGCCAGCAGCTTAAGGGACCGACAGGGCCATAACACCGGGGAGCTGTTTTTT.

With respect to this clonotype: Possible read error: a much larger clone is one base away. This chain uses TRBV5-1 with TRBJ2-7, with a possible D match to TRBD1 (6 bases). This CDR3 has 17 residues. Per the germline V gene, CDR1 is SGHRS and CDR2 is YFSETQ. Trimming took off 0 bases at V and 8 bases at J, with 24 bases between the two ends. CDR3 DNA: TGCGCCAGCAGCTTGGGCCCGGTCGGACTGGGGGCGATGAAGCAGTACTTC. Its protein product is CASSLGPVGLGAMKQYF.

V and J are TRBV6-5 and TRBJ2-3; no clear D. V was shortened by 2 bases and J by 0 bases, with 9 bases between the two germline ends. The CDR3 is 15 residues long. In germline, CDR1 is MNHEY, CDR2 SVGAGI. In nucleotides, the CDR3 is TGTGCCAGCAGTTACGGCGGAACTAGCACAGATACGCAGTATTTT. Translation gives CASSYGGTSTDTQYF.

The V and J genes are TRBV14 and TRBJ2-1, with TRBD2 identical over 8 bases. The V gene's germline CDR1 is SGHDN and CDR2 FVKESK. This CDR3 is 16 amino acids long. The trim removed 4 bases at V and 8 bases at J, leaving 13 bases unmatched. CDR3 sequence reads: CASSPWRGGGRDEQFF. The CDR3 coding sequence is TGTGCCAGCAGCCCGTGGCGGGGCGGGGGGAGAGATGAGCAGTTCTTC.

This clonotype was found once. A much bigger clone sits one base away, suggesting this may be a read error. V and J are TRBV29-1 and TRBJ1-1; no clear D gene. Looked up from germline, CDR1 is SQVTM and CDR2 is ANQGSEA. This CDR3 has 13 residues. The V gene lost 7 bases and the J gene lost 1 base, with 13 bases spanning the gap. CDR3 residues: CSAGRSANTEAFF. The CDR3 nucleotides are TGCAGCGCCGGACGATCGGCGAACACTGAAGCTTTCTTT.

This clonotype showed up many times. The chain couples TRBV29-1 to TRBJ2-4; D gene ambiguous. Trimming pared 7 bases from V and 0 bases from J, leaving 10 bases between. CDR1 and CDR2 from the germline V gene are SQVTM and ANQGSEA. The CDR3 runs 13 residues. CDR3 region: CSAHSVAKNIQYF. The DNA for the CDR3 is TGCAGCGCCCATTCGGTAGCCAAAAACATTCAGTACTTC.

This chain connects TRBV11-2 to TRBJ2-1; unclear D gene. CDR1 SGHAT and CDR2 FQNNGV come from the germline V gene. The CDR3 sequence is 13 residues long. Trimming took off 0 bases at V and 8 bases at J, with 8 bases between the two ends. Here the CDR3 reads CASSLDAGDEQFF. CDR3 DNA sequence: TGTGCCAGCAGCTTAGATGCTGGCGATGAGCAGTTCTTC.

This clonotype has a count of ten or more. This chain joins TRBV4-3 and TRBJ2-3; D perhaps matches TRBD1 (5 bases). The CDR3 spans 16 residues. Trimming removed 0 bases at V and 2 bases at J, with 12 bases between. Per germline, CDR1 LGHNA and CDR2 YSLEER. This chain's CDR3 is CASSQDYAGYTDTQYF. The CDR3 DNA reads TGCGCCAGCAGCCAAGATTACGCAGGGTACACAGATACGCAGTATTTT.

A few counts support this clonotype. In DNA, the CDR3 is TGTGCCAGCAGTTTTTCCTCGACTCCCTTGAACACTGAAGCTTTCTTT. It is translated as CASSFSSTPLNTEAFF. V gene TRBV12-3 or TRBV12-4 combines with J gene TRBJ1-1; no clear D gene. V was shortened by 3 bases and J by 0 bases, with 14 bases between the two germline ends. This CDR3 has 16 residues.

This sequence joins TRBV6-5 and TRBJ1-5; D call uncertain. V shed 0 bases and J shed 4 bases, with 10 bases lying between them. CDR1 MNHEY and CDR2 SVGAGI come from the germline V gene. CDR3 size: 15 residues. CDR3 coding DNA: TGTGCCAGCAGTTACTCGAGTAAGGGTAATCAGCCCCAGCATTTT. Translation gives CASSYSSKGNQPQHF.